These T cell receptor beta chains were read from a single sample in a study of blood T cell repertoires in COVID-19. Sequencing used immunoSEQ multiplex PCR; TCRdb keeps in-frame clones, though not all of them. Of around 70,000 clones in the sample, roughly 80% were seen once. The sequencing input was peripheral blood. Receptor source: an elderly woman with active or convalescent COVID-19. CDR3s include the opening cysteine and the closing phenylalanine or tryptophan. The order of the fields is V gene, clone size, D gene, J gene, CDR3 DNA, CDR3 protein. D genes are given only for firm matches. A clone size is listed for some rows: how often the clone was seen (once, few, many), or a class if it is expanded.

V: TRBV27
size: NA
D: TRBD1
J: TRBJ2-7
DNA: TGTGCCAGCAAAGAGACAGGGGGAGCTCCCCACGAGCAGTACTTC
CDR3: CASKETGGAPHEQYF

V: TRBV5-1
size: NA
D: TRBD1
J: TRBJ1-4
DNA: TGCGCCAGCAGAAACAGGGGGCACGCTAATGAAAAACTGTTTTTT
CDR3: CASRNRGHANEKLFF

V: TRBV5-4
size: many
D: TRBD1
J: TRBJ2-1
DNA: TGTGCCAGCAGCTTGGAAACAGGGGCATACAATGAGCAGTTCTTC
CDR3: CASSLETGAYNEQFF

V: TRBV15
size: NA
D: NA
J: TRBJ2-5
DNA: TGTGCCACCAGCAGAGGACAGAGTTGGGAGACCCAGTACTTC
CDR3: CATSRGQSWETQYF

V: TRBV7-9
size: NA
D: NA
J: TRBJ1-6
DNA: TGTGCCAGCAGCTTGCAGAGGGCTACCTATAATTCACCCCTCCACTTT
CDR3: CASSLQRATYNSPLHF

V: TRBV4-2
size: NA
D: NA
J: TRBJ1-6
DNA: TGTGCCAGCAGCACAGGGACAATAGTGCCCTATAATTCACCCCTCCACTTT
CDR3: CASSTGTIVPYNSPLHF

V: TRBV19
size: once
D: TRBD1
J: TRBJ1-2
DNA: TGTGCCAGTACAAGACAAGGGGGCCATTCGAACTATGGCTACACCTTC
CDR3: CASTRQGGHSNYGYTF

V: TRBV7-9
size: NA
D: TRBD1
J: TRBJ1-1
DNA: TGTGCCAGCAGCCCTAGGGGACAGGGAAGAAATGAAGCTTTCTTT
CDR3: CASSPRGQGRNEAFF

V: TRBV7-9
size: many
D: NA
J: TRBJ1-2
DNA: TGTGCCAGCAGCTTACTCCTTAACTATGGCTACACCTTC
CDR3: CASSLLLNYGYTF

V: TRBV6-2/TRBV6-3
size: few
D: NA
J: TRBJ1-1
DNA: TGTGCCAGCAGTTACATCAGGGGAGCAACTGAAGCTTTCTTT
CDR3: CASSYIRGATEAFF

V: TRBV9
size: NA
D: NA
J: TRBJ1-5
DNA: TGTGCCAGCAGCCGGGATCTATCAAGCAATCAGCCCCAGCATTTT
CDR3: CASSRDLSSNQPQHF

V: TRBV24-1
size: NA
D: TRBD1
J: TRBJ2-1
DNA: TGTGCCACCAGTGATCCTACTACAGGGGGGCTTGAGCAGTTCTTC
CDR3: CATSDPTTGGLEQFF

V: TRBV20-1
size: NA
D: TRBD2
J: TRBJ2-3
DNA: TGCAGTGCTAGTCCCGCGGGGGGAGGGGGATGGACAGATACGCAGTATTTT
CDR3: CSASPAGGGGWTDTQYF

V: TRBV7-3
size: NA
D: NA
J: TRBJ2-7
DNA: TGTGCCAGCAGCTCAGGGTCCTCCTACGAGCAGTACTTC
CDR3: CASSSGSSYEQYF

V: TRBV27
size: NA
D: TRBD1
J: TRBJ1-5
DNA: TGTGCCAGCAGTCAATACCGGGACAGCGGGCAGCCCCAGCATTTT
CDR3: CASSQYRDSGQPQHF

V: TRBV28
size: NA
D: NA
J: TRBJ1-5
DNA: TGTGCCAGCAGTACATTTAGCAATCAGCCCCAGCATTTT
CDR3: CASSTFSNQPQHF

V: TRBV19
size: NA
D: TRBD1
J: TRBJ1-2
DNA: TGTGCCAGTAGTATCTTCCCGGACAGGGCGTTTTTTGGCTACACCTTC
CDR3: CASSIFPDRAFFGYTF

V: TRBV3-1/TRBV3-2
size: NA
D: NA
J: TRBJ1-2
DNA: TGTGCCAGCAGCCAAGATACAGTTAACTATGGCTACACCTTC
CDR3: CASSQDTVNYGYTF

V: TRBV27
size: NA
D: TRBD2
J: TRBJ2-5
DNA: TGTGCCAGCAGTCCGATAACAACTAGCGGGAGGCCTTTGGAGACCCAGTACTTC
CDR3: CASSPITTSGRPLETQYF

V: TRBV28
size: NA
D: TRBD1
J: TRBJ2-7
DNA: TGTGCCAGCAGTCTTTCCGGGACAGCCCACTACGAGCAGTACTTC
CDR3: CASSLSGTAHYEQYF

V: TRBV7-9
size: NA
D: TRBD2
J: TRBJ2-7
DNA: TGTGCCAGCAGAATAGAGGCTAGCGGGAGTAGTTACGAGCAGTACTTC
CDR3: CASRIEASGSSYEQYF

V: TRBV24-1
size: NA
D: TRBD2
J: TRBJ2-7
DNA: TGTGCCACCAGTGACGGGACTAGCGGGAAGGACGAGCAGTACTTC
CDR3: CATSDGTSGKDEQYF

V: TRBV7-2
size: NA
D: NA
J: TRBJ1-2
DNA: TGTGCCAGCAGCAGGCCGGGTAACTATGGCTACACCTTC
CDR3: CASSRPGNYGYTF

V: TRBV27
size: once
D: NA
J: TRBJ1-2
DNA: TGTGCCAGCAGATTAGCAGGGATTGGTGGCTACACCTTC
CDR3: CASRLAGIGGYTF

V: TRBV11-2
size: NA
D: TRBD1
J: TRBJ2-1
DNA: TGTGCCAGCAGCTCCCCGGGACAGGGGTCCTACAATGAGCAGTTCTTC
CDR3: CASSSPGQGSYNEQFF

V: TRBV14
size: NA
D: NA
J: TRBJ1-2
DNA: TGTGCCAGCAGCCAAGGACGAGGGGGATATGGCTACACCTTC
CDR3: CASSQGRGGYGYTF

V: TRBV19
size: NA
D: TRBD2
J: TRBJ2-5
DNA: TGTGCCAGTGGACCGGGACTAGGTGCCGAGACCCAGTACTTC
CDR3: CASGPGLGAETQYF

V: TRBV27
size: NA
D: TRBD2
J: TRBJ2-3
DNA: TGTGCCAGCAGTTCGGGACTAGCCACAGATACGCAGTATTTT
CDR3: CASSSGLATDTQYF